The 16 T cell receptor beta chains below were found in one sample sequenced in a study of beta chain features in type 1 diabetes. Study-wide results and limits: Patients with Type 1 diabetes showed moderately but significantly shorter TCRB CDR3s in all four CD4+ subsets.

Sequenced material consisted of expressed TCRB transcripts (all of the isolated RNA was reverse transcribed). Profiling relied on immunoSEQ multiplex PCR, and the TCRdb table lists in-frame clones only, not all of them. The data hold hundreds of thousands of clones, with about an eighth observed a single time. Their antigens remain unidentified. What was sequenced was naive CD4+ T cells from blood. The receptors originated from a man younger than 35 with type 1 diabetes.

V is TRBV30 and J is TRBJ1-1; D not resolved. Germline CDR1 is GTSNPN and CDR2 is SVGIG (reference sequence). This CDR3 has 13 residues. V lost 7 bases and J lost 6, with 18 bases in between. In nucleotides, the CDR3 is TGTGCCTTACTAAGGTCTTCTAAGTCTGAAGCTTTCTTT. Residues: CALLRSSKSEAFF.

This clone was seen more than once but under ten times. The chain recombines TRBV5-1 with TRBJ2-3; unclear D gene. Trimming took 0 bases from V and 5 from J, leaving 10 bases between them. The CDR3 has 14 amino acids. In germline, CDR1 is SGHRS, CDR2 YFSETQ. CDR3 residues: CASSLEARVDTQYF. The CDR3 coding sequence is TGCGCCAGCAGCTTGGAAGCGAGAGTAGATACGCAGTATTTT. The full variable domain, rest sourced from reference TRBV5-1 and TRBJ2-3, is KAGVTQTPRYLIKTRGQQVTLSCSPISGHRSVSWYQQTPGQGLQFLFEYFSETQRNKGNFPGRFSGRQFSNSRSEMNVSTLELGDSALYLCASSLEARVDTQYFGPGTRLTVL.

The chain is built from TRBV30 and TRBJ1-1; unclear D gene. The CDR3 is 11 residues long. CDR1 and CDR2 from the germline V gene are GTSNPN and SVGIG (reference sequence). V lost 5 bases and J 4 bases, leaving 8 bases between the germline ends. The CDR3 DNA follows: TGTGCCTGGGCCCGGTTCACTGAAGCTTTCTTT. This codes for CAWARFTEAFF.

This clone was found a few times. The rearrangement joins TRBV7-9 to TRBJ1-5, with D possibly matching TRBD1 (6 bases). This CDR3 has 16 residues. V shed 5 bases and J shed 0 bases, with 14 bases lying between them. The germline V gene has CDR1 SEHNR and CDR2 FQNEAQ (reference sequence). CDR3 sequence reads: CASSQYQGYSNQPQHF. The CDR3 nucleotides are TGTGCCAGCAGCCAATACCAGGGGTATAGCAATCAGCCCCAGCATTTT.

V is TRBV7-9 and J is TRBJ2-7, with D possibly TRBD2 on 6 matching bases. The CDR3 is 13 residues long. Germline V CDR1 and CDR2: SEHNR, FQNEAQ (reference sequence). V lost 5 bases, J lost 12 bases, and 20 bases lay in between. CDR3 amino acids: CASSPTYPGLLYF. CDR3 in DNA: TGTGCCAGCAGCCCGACGTACCCGGGACTGTTGTACTTC.

This chain links TRBV4-1 with TRBJ2-1; D is undetermined. Germline CDR1 and CDR2: MGHRA and YSYEKL. Trimming cost V 0 bases and J 2 bases, with 11 bases left between them. The CDR3 has 16 amino acids. CDR3 in DNA: TGCGCCAGCAGCCAAGAGGGCGCCACTACCTACAATGAGCAGTTCTTC. Amino acid sequence: CASSQEGATTYNEQFF.

The chain joins TRBV29-1 to TRBJ2-1, with TRBD2 matching over 7 bases. Germline lookup yields CDR1 SQVTM and CDR2 ANQGSEA. Trimming took 5 bases from V and 5 from J; bases not matched to a gene: 9. This CDR3 is 14 amino acids long. In nucleotides, the CDR3 is TGCAGCGTTTTCTCTCCGGGGAGGGACAATGAGCAGTTCTTC. The encoded protein is CSVFSPGRDNEQFF.

CDR3 loop: CASRKAGGFQAFF. CDR3 in DNA: TGCGCCAGCAGGAAGGCAGGGGGCTTCCAAGCTTTCTTT. The V gene is TRBV5-1, the J gene TRBJ1-1, with 8 bases lining up with TRBD1. The V and J ends lost 5 bases and 9 bases, in that order; junction bases with no gene match: 9. Germline CDR1 reads SGHRS; CDR2 reads YFSETQ. The CDR3 runs to 13 residues. Full variable domain (rest looked up from reference TRBV5-1 and TRBJ1-1): KAGVTQTPRYLIKTRGQQVTLSCSPISGHRSVSWYQQTPGQGLQFLFEYFSETQRNKGNFPGRFSGRQFSNSRSEMNVSTLELGDSALYLCASRKAGGFQAFFGQGTRLTVV.

This clone was observed a handful of times. This sequence joins TRBV6-1 and TRBJ1-2; D unresolved. This CDR3 is built from 11 residues. Trimming took 7 bases from V and 8 from J, leaving 11 bases between them. CDR1 MNHNS and CDR2 SASEGT come from the germline V gene. The CDR3 reads CASTAMGGYTF. CDR3 DNA: TGTGCCAGCACAGCGATGGGGGGCTACACCTTC.

In this sample, this clone turned up once. The CDR3 DNA is TGTGCCACCAGCAGAGCAGCGGGGGGGTACAATGAGCAGTTCTTC. Its translation is CATSRAAGGYNEQFF. The genes are TRBV15 and TRBJ2-1; 10 nucleotides line up with TRBD2. J lost 4 bases, V lost 1 base, and 1 base had no gene match. Germline V lookup: CDR1 LNHNV, CDR2 YYDKDF (reference sequence). This CDR3 has 15 amino acids.

This chain links TRBV2 with TRBJ1-2; D gene unclear. The germline gives CDR1 SNHLY, CDR2 FYNNEI. This CDR3 spans 15 amino acids. V lost 2 bases to trimming and J lost 5 bases, with 15 bases between them. This CDR3 reads CASSEQALLPYGYTF. The CDR3 region has the DNA TGTGCCAGCAGTGAACAGGCCCTGCTCCCTTATGGCTACACCTTC.

In its sample, this clone was seen a few times. J is TRBJ1-2 and V is TRBV28, with D unresolved. CDR1 and CDR2 from the germline V gene are MDHEN and SYDVKM. The ends were cut back, 7 bases at V and 4 bases at J, with 10 bases in the middle. The CDR3 runs 12 residues. In DNA form, the CDR3 reads TGTGCCAGCACGGACCGCTTCTATGGCTACACCTTC. Protein sequence: CASTDRFYGYTF.

The rearrangement uses TRBV28 and TRBJ2-3; the match to TRBD2 covers 7 bases. This CDR3 spans 15 amino acids. The V gene end was trimmed by 6 bases and the J gene end by 3 bases; junction bases not matched to a gene: 9. The germline V gene has CDR1 MDHEN and CDR2 SYDVKM. CDR3 nucleotide sequence: TGTGCCAGCAGACCGGGGGGTACGGGGACAGATACGCAGTATTTT. Translation: CASRPGGTGTDTQYF.

The gene calls are TRBV28 and TRBJ2-1, with 9 bases lining up with TRBD2. The CDR3 runs 15 residues. Looked up from germline, CDR1 is MDHEN and CDR2 is SYDVKM. With V trimmed by 5 bases and J by 5 bases, 7 bases remained unmatched. The CDR3 DNA reads TGTGCCAGCAGTACGTCCGGGACTAGCCACAATGAGCAGTTCTTC. Translated: CASSTSGTSHNEQFF.

This clone was detected only a few times. This rearrangement joins TRBV2 to TRBJ1-2, with a tentative D call TRBD1 (6 bases). Deletions cut 3 bases from V and 4 bases from J, with 15 bases between. Germline CDR1 and CDR2: SNHLY and FYNNEI. This CDR3 is built from 15 residues. CDR3 DNA: TGTGCCAGCAGTGAGGGGGGCAGTGGATTCTATGGCTACACCTTC. Protein: CASSEGGSGFYGYTF. Full variable domain (missing parts from reference TRBV2 and TRBJ1-2): EPEVTQTPSHQVTQMGQEVILRCVPISNHLYFYWYRQILGQKVEFLVSFYNNEISEKSEIFDDQFSVERPDGSNFTLKIRSTKLEDSAMYFCASSEGGSGFYGYTFGSGTRLTVV.

This clone was counted between two and nine times. The chain employs TRBV28 and TRBJ2-7; 7 bases are a match to TRBD2. The germline CDR1 and CDR2 sequences are MDHEN and SYDVKM. V trimming: 2 bases; J trimming: 2 bases; junction bases outside the gene matches: 0. This CDR3 spans 13 amino acids. CDR3 DNA sequence: TGTGCCAGCAGTTTAGGACTAGCCTACGAGCAGTACTTC. It yields the protein CASSLGLAYEQYF.